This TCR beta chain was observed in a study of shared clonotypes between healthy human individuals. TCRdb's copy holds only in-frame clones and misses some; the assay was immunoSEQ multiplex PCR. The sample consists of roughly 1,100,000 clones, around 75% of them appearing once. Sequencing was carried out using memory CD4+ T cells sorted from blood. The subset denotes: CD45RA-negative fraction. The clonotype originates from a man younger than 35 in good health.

The CDR3 coding sequence is TGTGCCATCAGTGATTCGATGGTGCGGGGGGCCAACGTCCTGACTTTC. Its translation: CAISDSMVRGANVLTF. The J gene is TRBJ2-6, the V gene TRBV10-3, with D hard to call. Per germline, CDR1 ENHRY and CDR2 SYGVKD. Deletions cut 3 bases from V and 4 bases from J, with 13 bases between. This CDR3 has 16 amino acids.